This is a list of T cell receptor beta chains from one sample in a study of tumour-infiltrating T cells in Burkitt lymphoma. Clones were read by immunoSEQ multiplex PCR, and TCRdb kept only the in-frame ones, dropping some. The sample includes some 2,200 clones, roughly 15% seen only once; the top ten take 10%. Sequencing was carried out using tumor tissue. These receptors all come from a human donor with Burkitt lymphoma. CDR3s include the opening cysteine and the closing phenylalanine or tryptophan. The D gene is left open where the match is weak. Size is stated for part of the rows, as once, few or many counts, or as a class when the clone is expanded.

-	TRBJ2-3	TRBV9	TRBD2	TGTGCCAGCAGCGTAGCCGGGGGGGTAGATACGCAGTATTTT	CASSVAGGVDTQYF
few	TRBJ2-3	TRBV4-1	-	TGCGCCAGCAGCCAAGATCAGGCGGCCTGGGGGCAGTATTTT	CASSQDQAAWGQYF
few	TRBJ2-3	TRBV9	TRBD2	TGTGCCAGCAGCGTAGAACTAGCGGGAGGAAAGAATACGCAGTATTTT	CASSVELAGGKNTQYF
few	TRBJ2-7	TRBV29-1	-	TGCAGCGTTAAGGACCTCGAGCAGTACTTC	CSVKDLEQYF
-	TRBJ2-7	TRBV25-1	-	TGTGCCAGCAGTCATGGCGGAGTTACTTCCTACGAGCAGTACTTC	CASSHGGVTSYEQYF
few	TRBJ2-3	TRBV27	-	TGTGCCAGCAGGCGGCAGGGAAGGGCAGATACGCAGTATTTT	CASRRQGRADTQYF
few	TRBJ2-1	TRBV6-1	-	TGTGCCAGCAGTGTACTCTATCTAAGCTCCTACAATGAGCAGTTCTTC	CASSVLYLSSYNEQFF
few	TRBJ2-1	TRBV2	-	TGTGCCAGCAGTGAGGACATTTTCAATGAGCAGTTCTTC	CASSEDIFNEQFF
few	TRBJ2-7	TRBV6-1	TRBD1	TGTGCCAGCAGTGGGAGGGAGCCGGGACAGGGCTACGAGCAGTACTTC	CASSGREPGQGYEQYF
few	TRBJ2-1	TRBV5-1	TRBD2	TGCGCCAGCAGACCCCGCGGGGGGGCTTCGAATGAGCAGTTCTTC	CASRPRGGASNEQFF
-	TRBJ2-1	TRBV7-2	-	TGTGCCAGCAGCTCCGGGACACGTTCCTACAATGAGCAGTTCTTC	CASSSGTRSYNEQFF
-	TRBJ1-4	TRBV2	-	TGTGCCAGCAGTGCAGGGAAGGTGGGAAAACTGTTTTTT	CASSAGKVGKLFF
few	TRBJ1-6	TRBV5-1	TRBD1	TGCGCCAGCAGCTTGGTTCGGACAGGACTCGGCTCACCCCTCCACTTT	CASSLVRTGLGSPLHF
few	TRBJ2-7	TRBV19	TRBD1	TGTGCCAGTAGTATCAACAGGGGATCCTACGAGCAGTACTTC	CASSINRGSYEQYF
few	TRBJ2-5	TRBV5-4	TRBD2	TGTGCCAGCAGCCCGGACGGGGGAGGGTGGGAGACCCAGTACTTC	CASSPDGGGWETQYF
-	TRBJ2-2	TRBV9	TRBD1	TGTGCCAGCAGCCACCGACAGGGCTGGACCGGGGAGCTGTTTTTT	CASSHRQGWTGELFF
-	TRBJ1-2	TRBV18	-	TGTGCCAGCTCACGGGCAACAGAGAGTAACTATGGCTACACCTTC	CASSRATESNYGYTF
few	TRBJ2-7	TRBV7-2	-	TGTGCCAGCAGCCGCGGCGGGCTCACCTACGAGCAGTACTTC	CASSRGGLTYEQYF
-	TRBJ1-2	TRBV9	-	TGTGCCAGCAGCGAGGGGGTGGTAGGGGGCTATGGCTACACCTTC	CASSEGVVGGYGYTF
few	TRBJ1-5	TRBV6-1	-	TGTGCCAGCAGCGGACGGAATCAGCCCCAGCATTTT	CASSGRNQPQHF
-	TRBJ1-1	TRBV28	TRBD1	TGTGCCAGCAGTTTATCGCCTGGACAGGGCGGCACTGAAGCTTTCTTT	CASSLSPGQGGTEAFF
-	TRBJ1-3	TRBV5-1	TRBD1	TGCGCCAGCAGCTCTACTGGGACAGGGGCCTCTGGAAACACCAGATATTTT	CASSSTGTGASGNTRYF
-	TRBJ1-4	TRBV7-9	-	TGTGCCAGCCAAGAGGGAGAAAAACTGTTTTTT	CASQEGEKLFF
few	TRBJ1-2	TRBV5-1	TRBD1	TGCGCCAGCAGCTTGGCGGTCTCGGACAGGGCCGAGGGCTATGGCTACACCTTC	CASSLAVSDRAEGYGYTF
-	TRBJ2-6	TRBV18	-	TGTGCCAGCTCTGGCTACTCTGGGGCCAACGTCCTGACTTTC	CASSGYSGANVLTF
-	TRBJ2-1	TRBV28	-	TGTGCCAGCAGATTACAGGGTGACAATGAGCAGTTCTTC	CASRLQGDNEQFF
-	TRBJ1-5	TRBV30	-	TGTGCCTGGAGTGTTCAGCCAAATCAGCCCCAGCATTTT	CAWSVQPNQPQHF
-	TRBJ1-1	TRBV18	-	TGTGCCAGCTCACCGAGAGCCGCGGGGGATACTGAAGCTTTCTTT	CASSPRAAGDTEAFF